These T cell receptor beta chains were read from a single sample in a study of cytomegalovirus exposure and HLA in healthy donors. Only in-frame clones appear in the TCRdb table, and some are missing; sequencing was by immunoSEQ multiplex PCR. The repertoire includes some 110,000 clones, approximately 71% of them detected once, and about 2.5% sits in the top ten. Sequenced material: PBMCs. All receptors come from a man aged 40-49 years in good health and CMV-seronegative. Each CDR3 is given with its conserved first and last residue. The D gene is left open where the match is weak. For some rows the clone size is stated as once, few or many, or as a class when expanded; others skip it.

d_call	v_call	j_call	cdr3_length	clone_size	cdr3_nt	cdr3_aa
NA	TRBV27	TRBJ1-5	15	few	TGTGCCAGCAGTCTAAAGGGGGGGTCCGGGGAGCCCCAGCATTTT	CASSLKGGSGEPQHF
NA	TRBV29-1	TRBJ2-3	12	NA	TGCAGCGTCGGGTGGAGCCCAGATACGCAGTATTTT	CSVGWSPDTQYF
NA	TRBV7-2	TRBJ2-1	12	once	TGTGCCAGCAGCCGTCAGGGCAATGAGCAGTTCTTC	CASSRQGNEQFF
NA	TRBV11-2	TRBJ2-3	14	NA	TGTGCCAGCAGCCCAGATGTGGGAGCAGATACGCAGTATTTT	CASSPDVGADTQYF
NA	TRBV14	TRBJ2-5	15	few	TGTGCCAGCAGCACACACCACGGGGTAGCGGTGGATTGGCACTTC	CASSTHHGVAVDWHF
TRBD1	TRBV13	TRBJ1-3	18	once	TGTGCCAGCAGCACTCCCGACAGGGACCTACTTTCTGGAAACACCATATATTTT	CASSTPDRDLLSGNTIYF
TRBD2	TRBV11-2	TRBJ2-3	16	NA	TGTGCCAGCAGCACGCGTGTGGGGGGGGTCACAGATACGCAGTATTTT	CASSTRVGGVTDTQYF
NA	TRBV7-2	TRBJ2-7	15	NA	TGTGCCAGCAGCTTGAGCCAGGGGATCGGCTACGAGCAGTACTTC	CASSLSQGIGYEQYF
TRBD2	TRBV10-3	TRBJ2-1	15	NA	TGTGCCATCAGAGGAACTAGCGGGGGGGCCAAAGTCCAGTTCTTC	CAIRGTSGGAKVQFF
NA	TRBV19	TRBJ2-2	14	NA	TGTGCCAGTAGTAAAGACAGGAACACCGGGGAGCTGTTTTTT	CASSKDRNTGELFF
TRBD1	TRBV2	TRBJ2-3	15	once	TGTGCCAGCGCCGACTGGACAGGCCCAGGGGATACGCAGTATTTT	CASADWTGPGDTQYF
NA	TRBV19	TRBJ1-1	13	once	TGTGCCAGTAGTGGCACAATGAACACTGAAGCTTTCTTT	CASSGTMNTEAFF
TRBD1	TRBV18	TRBJ2-5	16	NA	TGTGCCAGCTCACCGTTGGGACAGGGGGCAGGAGAGACCCAGTACTTC	CASSPLGQGAGETQYF
TRBD1	TRBV5-4	TRBJ2-2	17	NA	TGTGCCAGCAGCCCTCGGACAGGGGGCGCGTGGACCGGGGAGCTGTTTTTT	CASSPRTGGAWTGELFF
NA	TRBV25-1	TRBJ2-3	12	NA	TGTGCCAGCAGTCCAGGGGGGGATACGCAGTATTTT	CASSPGGDTQYF
TRBD2	TRBV9	TRBJ2-1	15	NA	TGTGCCAGCAGCGCTCTAGCGGGGGCCGACAATGAGCAGTTCTTC	CASSALAGADNEQFF
TRBD2	TRBV27	TRBJ2-3	15	NA	TGTGCCAGCACCCAAGCGGGGGGTCGCACAGATACGCAGTATTTT	CASTQAGGRTDTQYF
TRBD1	TRBV19	TRBJ1-2	15	once	TGTGCCAGTAGTACTACAGGGGGGGTCGACTATGGCTACACCTTC	CASSTTGGVDYGYTF
TRBD1	TRBV2	TRBJ1-2	18	NA	TGTGCCAGCAGTGGCTTCACAGGGGAAGTTGGCGCTAACTATGGCTACACCTTC	CASSGFTGEVGANYGYTF
NA	TRBV15	TRBJ2-7	17	NA	TGTGCCACCAGCAGAGATCTACAGCGGACCAGACCCTACGAGCAGTACTTC	CATSRDLQRTRPYEQYF
NA	TRBV6-5	TRBJ2-1	14	NA	TGTGCCAGCAGACCTAGCAGAAACTACAATGAGCAGTTCTTC	CASRPSRNYNEQFF
NA	TRBV18	TRBJ1-5	12	few	TGTGCCAGCTCACCTTCCGGGGAGCCCCAGCATTTT	CASSPSGEPQHF
NA	TRBV9	TRBJ2-3	16	NA	TGTGCCAGCAGCCCCGGCCTCCAGCGGAGCACAGATACGCAGTATTTT	CASSPGLQRSTDTQYF
NA	TRBV5-4	TRBJ1-1	16	NA	TGTGCCAGCAGCCCCGGACGGGACAAGGTGAACACTGAAGCTTTCTTT	CASSPGRDKVNTEAFF
NA	TRBV5-4	TRBJ2-7	15	NA	TGTGCCAGCAGCCCCAGTTACGGGGAGTCCTACGAGCAGTACTTC	CASSPSYGESYEQYF
TRBD2	TRBV6-1	TRBJ2-7	14	NA	TGTGCCAGCATTACCAGCGGGGCCGAGGGCGAGCAGTACTTC	CASITSGAEGEQYF
TRBD1	TRBV6-5	TRBJ2-7	12	NA	TGTGCCAGCAGTTTGACAGGGTTCGAACAGTACTTC	CASSLTGFEQYF
NA	TRBV11-2	TRBJ2-2	12	NA	TGTGCCAGCGGTCGGGTCACCGGGGAGCTGTTTTTT	CASGRVTGELFF
NA	TRBV9	TRBJ1-2	12	once	TGTGCCAGCAGTGGGGACATCTATGGCTACACCTTC	CASSGDIYGYTF
NA	TRBV2	TRBJ2-3	14	NA	TGTGCCAGCAGTGCAACCCGGGGTCTGGATACGCAGTATTTT	CASSATRGLDTQYF
TRBD2	TRBV5-1	TRBJ2-1	16	NA	TGCGCCAGCAGCTTGGGACCGGGACTAACCTCCAATGAGCAGTTCTTC	CASSLGPGLTSNEQFF
NA	TRBV7-9	TRBJ2-3	12	NA	TGTGCCAGCAGCTTAGGTATGGATACGCAGTATTTT	CASSLGMDTQYF
TRBD2	TRBV6-5	TRBJ2-1	12	few	TGTGCCAGCATGGGGGCGGGGGGATTGGAGTTCTTC	CASMGAGGLEFF
NA	TRBV5-1	TRBJ2-1	17	few	TGCGCCGGCAGCTTGATGGCGGGGGCCTCCTCCTACAATGAGCAGTTCTTC	CAGSLMAGASSYNEQFF
TRBD2	TRBV7-6	TRBJ2-3	17	NA	TGTGCCAGCAGCCATACTAGCGGGGGGGTCAGCACAGATACGCAGTATTTT	CASSHTSGGVSTDTQYF
TRBD1	TRBV4-2	TRBJ1-2	16	few	TGTGCCAGCAGCCCCGCTACGGGACAGGGCCACTATGGCTACACCTTC	CASSPATGQGHYGYTF
NA	TRBV6-1	TRBJ1-3	17	NA	TGTGCCAGCAGTGATATCGCGTCAGGGCACGATGGAAACACCATATATTTT	CASSDIASGHDGNTIYF
TRBD2	TRBV2	TRBJ2-2	16	NA	TGTGCCAGCAGACCGACTCCAGCGGGGGTCACCGGGGAGCTGTTTTTT	CASRPTPAGVTGELFF
TRBD1	TRBV4-1	TRBJ2-1	15	NA	TGCGCCAGCAGCCCCCGGGACAGGGGTGTGGATGAGCAGTTCTTC	CASSPRDRGVDEQFF
TRBD1	TRBV5-5	TRBJ1-2	15	NA	TGTGCCAGCAGCACTGCCGGGACAGGGAACTATGGCTACACCTTC	CASSTAGTGNYGYTF
TRBD1	TRBV7-9	TRBJ1-2	14	once	TGTGCCAGCAGCTCAAGACAGGGGGCGGTTGGCTACACCTTC	CASSSRQGAVGYTF
NA	TRBV4-1	TRBJ2-5	13	NA	TGCGCCAGCAGCCAATGGCAGGCAGAGACCCAGTACTTC	CASSQWQAETQYF
NA	TRBV7-7	TRBJ2-5	13	NA	TGTGCCAGCAGCCGCGCGGCAACAGAGACCCAGTACTTC	CASSRAATETQYF
TRBD2	TRBV2	TRBJ2-3	15	NA	TGTGCCAGCACCCTGACTAGCGGGGGGCGAGATACGCAGTATTTT	CASTLTSGGRDTQYF
TRBD1	TRBV7-8	TRBJ1-2	14	NA	TGTGCCAGCAGCCTGCGACAGGGCGTCTATGGCTACACCTTC	CASSLRQGVYGYTF
TRBD1	TRBV23-1	TRBJ2-7	16	NA	TGCGCCAGCAGTGACTTCCGGGACAGGGGAGGTTACGAGCAGTACTTC	CASSDFRDRGGYEQYF
NA	TRBV6-1	TRBJ2-1	11	NA	TGTGCCAGCAGCCTAGCATATGAGCAGTTCTTC	CASSLAYEQFF
TRBD2	TRBV5-6	TRBJ2-7	15	NA	TGTGCCAGCAGCTCCCTAGCGGGGGGCTTCTACGAGCAGTACTTC	CASSSLAGGFYEQYF